What follows are 25 T cell receptor beta chains derived from one specimen sequenced in a study of read filtering for tumor transcriptome and immune sequencing. From 350 to 500 ng of RNA, a library with molecular barcoded alpha/delta and beta/gamma adaptors was made. A single record per CDR3 protein comes from TCRdb applying MiXCR to the reads. The table shows tens of thousands of distinct CDR3 sequences, with less than 15% occurring only once. Source material: a population of CD138-negative cells sorted from bone marrow. The receptors here all came from a donor over 35 with multiple myeloma.

This clonotype was observed at least ten times. The CDR3 here is CAVMDPNTEAFF. The DNA for the CDR3 is TGTGCCGTAATGGACCCGAACACTGAAGCTTTCTTT. The chain has TRBV7-9 and TRBJ1-1; D ambiguous. The V gene lost 11 bases and the J gene lost 1 base, with 11 bases spanning the gap. Germline V CDR1 and CDR2: SEHNR, FQNEAQ (reference sequence). The CDR3 loop spans 12 amino acids. Drawing the rest from reference TRBV7-9 and TRBJ1-1, the complete variable domain is DTGVSQNPRHKITKRGQNVTFRCDPISEHNRLYWYRQTLGQGPEFLTYFQNEAQLEKSRLLSDRFSAERPKGSFSTLEIQRTEQGDSAMYLCAVMDPNTEAFFGQGTRLTVV.

This clonotype was seen a few times. The rearrangement uses TRBV29-1 and TRBJ2-1; D call uncertain. The CDR3 is 13 amino acids. Germline CDR1 and CDR2: SQVTM and ANQGSEA. V was trimmed by 3 bases and J by 7 bases, leaving 13 bases between them. Here the CDR3 reads CSVEETILNEQFF. CDR3 bases: TGCAGCGTTGAGGAGACAATTTTGAATGAGCAGTTCTTC.

The table lists this clonotype with a few counts. This chain uses TRBV6-2 or TRBV6-3 with TRBJ2-3; 11 bases line up with TRBD1. CDR3 length: 16 residues. The ends lost 6 bases at V and 5 bases at J; junction bases unmatched: 10. CDR1 MNHEY and CDR2 SVGEGT come from the germline V gene. CDR3 DNA: TGTGCCAGCAGGCCCTTAGGACAGGGGGCGCGAGATACGCAGTATTTT. Its translation is CASRPLGQGARDTQYF.

Many counts were recorded for this clonotype. The chain joins TRBV19 to TRBJ2-7; perhaps TRBD1 as D (5 bases). Trimming removed 3 bases at V and 0 bases at J, with 9 bases between. The germline V gene encodes CDR1 LNHDA and CDR2 SQIVND (reference sequence). The CDR3 sequence is 14 residues long. CDR3 loop: CASSIVGVSYEQYF. The CDR3 DNA reads TGTGCCAGTAGTATCGTAGGGGTCTCCTACGAGCAGTACTTC.

This clonotype was recorded at least ten times. The chain joins TRBV6-2 or TRBV6-3 to TRBJ1-1; tentative D call: TRBD1 (6 bases). The germline V and J ends were trimmed by 7 bases and 4 bases, with 13 bases remaining between them. CDR1 MNHEY and CDR2 SVGEGT come from the germline V gene. The CDR3 has 13 amino acids. CDR3 residues: CASIKGGSTEAFF. The CDR3 DNA reads TGTGCCAGCATCAAAGGGGGGTCCACTGAAGCTTTCTTT.

This clonotype appeared many times. The genes are TRBV7-9 and TRBJ1-4; the match to TRBD1 covers 7 bases. Germline CDR1 and CDR2: SEHNR and FQNEAQ (reference sequence). V was pared by 0 bases and J by 10 bases, with 11 bases of the junction left unmatched. The CDR3 totals 16 residues. CDR3 protein: CASSLAQTGSAGKLFF. CDR3 bases: TGTGCCAGCAGCTTAGCGCAGACAGGGTCGGCGGGAAAACTGTTTTTT.

This clonotype was seen ten or more times. J is TRBJ1-1 and V is TRBV6-1; maybe TRBD1 (5 bases). The V end was cut by 5 bases, the J end by 5 bases, with 9 bases between. Germline lookup yields CDR1 MNHNS and CDR2 SASEGT. The CDR3 has 12 residues. CDR3 in amino acids: CASSQGKTEAFF. DNA of the CDR3: TGTGCCAGCAGTCAGGGTAAGACTGAAGCTTTCTTT.

There are many counts of this clonotype. Its ends do not fully match the called genes, so a read error is possible. The chain couples TRBV7-7 to TRBJ2-5; D is tentatively TRBD1 or TRBD2 (6 bases each). The CDR3 loop spans 15 amino acids. Germline V gives CDR1 SSHAT, CDR2 FNYEAQ (reference sequence). The CDR3 nucleotides read TGTGCTAGCAGCCCCCGTGGGGGGCCCCAAGAGACCCAGTACTTC. This translates into CASSPRGGPQETQYF.

This clonotype was seen many times. The rearrangement joins TRBV5-1 to TRBJ2-7, with no clear D. The germline gives CDR1 SGHRS, CDR2 YFSETQ. The CDR3 has 13 residues. Trimming took off 4 bases at V and 4 bases at J, with 12 bases between the two ends. In DNA, the CDR3 is TGCGCCAGCAGCGCGTTCCCTGGGTACGAGCAGTACTTC. Residues: CASSAFPGYEQYF.

The CDR3 protein is CASSRHTYQPQHF. CDR3 nucleotide sequence: TGTGCCAGCAGCAGGCACACATATCAGCCCCAGCATTTT. The V gene is TRBV7-8, the J gene TRBJ1-5; D is unresolved. This CDR3 contains 13 residues. In germline, CDR1 is SGHVS, CDR2 FQNEAQ. The V end was cut by 5 bases, the J end by 5 bases, with 10 bases between. Supplemented by reference TRBV7-8 and TRBJ1-5, the full variable domain reads GAGVSQSPRYKVAKRGQDVALRCDPISGHVSLFWYQQALGQGPEFLTYFQNEAQLDKSGLPSDRFFAERPEGSVSTLKIQRTQQEDSAVYLCASSRHTYQPQHFGDGTRLSIL.

This clonotype was counted many times. The genes are TRBV29-1 and TRBJ1-2, with TRBD1 identical over 7 bases. Per the germline V gene, CDR1 is SQVTM and CDR2 is ANQGSEA. The CDR3 sequence is 15 residues long. V lost 7 bases to trimming and J lost 5 bases; unmatched junction nucleotides: 16. CDR3 bases: TGCAGCGCCGAATCCCCAAAGGGGGCCCCTTATGGCTACACCTTC. This sequence encodes CSAESPKGAPYGYTF.

The sample holds many counts of this clonotype. The V and J genes are TRBV7-9 and TRBJ1-1; 11 bases fit TRBD1. The germline V gene has CDR1 SEHNR and CDR2 FQNEAQ (reference sequence). The CDR3 is 15 amino acids. V gave up 5 bases and J gave up 6 bases; unmatched junction bases: 8. The CDR3 protein is CASSKQGQGAAEAFF. The CDR3 DNA reads TGTGCCAGCAGCAAACAAGGACAGGGGGCGGCTGAAGCTTTCTTT.

A few counts support this clonotype. Germline is not matched at one junction end, which may reflect a read error. The chain links TRBV5-1 to TRBJ1-1; D remains unclear. There are 14 residues in the CDR3. Germline V CDR1 and CDR2: SGHRS, YFSETQ. The CDR3, as DNA: TGTGCCAGCAGCCGAGATATTGGGGACACTGAAGCTTTCTTT. It yields the protein CASSRDIGDTEAFF.

Ten or more counts support this clonotype. This chain uses TRBV6-6 with TRBJ1-5; D gene unclear. V was clipped by 5 bases and J by 7 bases, with 15 bases between them. The CDR3 sequence is 14 residues long. Germline V CDR1 and CDR2: MNHNY, SVGAGI (reference sequence). CDR3 loop: CASSEGGSAQPQHF. For the CDR3, the DNA is TGTGCCAGCAGTGAAGGCGGCTCAGCCCAGCCCCAGCATTTT.

This clonotype was seen many times. The rearrangement links TRBV5-1 to TRBJ1-2; D might be TRBD1 (6 bases). With 3 bases removed from V and 0 bases from J, the gap between germline ends came to 9 bases. The CDR3 loop spans 14 amino acids. Looked up from germline, CDR1 is SGHRS and CDR2 is YFSETQ. The CDR3 spells CASSSGQTNYGYTF. CDR3 nucleotide sequence: TGCGCCAGCAGCTCCGGACAGACTAACTATGGCTACACCTTC. The variable domain in full, with the rest retrieved from reference TRBV5-1 and TRBJ1-2, is KAGVTQTPRYLIKTRGQQVTLSCSPISGHRSVSWYQQTPGQGLQFLFEYFSETQRNKGNFPGRFSGRQFSNSRSEMNVSTLELGDSALYLCASSSGQTNYGYTFGSGTRLTVV.

There are many counts of this clonotype. The rearrangement uses TRBV5-1 and TRBJ2-3; no clear D. The germline V gene encodes CDR1 SGHRS and CDR2 YFSETQ. Trimming stripped 6 bases from V and 3 bases from J, with 17 bases between. The CDR3 is 15 amino acids. CDR3 sequence: CASKADGRRTDTQYF. In DNA form, the CDR3 reads TGCGCCAGCAAGGCCGACGGCCGAAGAACAGATACGCAGTATTTT.

Note on this clonotype: The junction does not match germline at one end; this may be a read error. DNA for the CDR3: TGTGCCAGCAGCCAAGACGACAGCTACAACGAGCGGTTCTTC. Amino acids: CASSQDDSYNERFF. The chain carries TRBV4-2 and TRBJ2-1; D possibly corresponds to TRBD1 (5 bases). Germline assignment: CDR1 LGHNA and CDR2 YNFKEQ. The CDR3 covers 14 residues.

The CDR3 bases are TGTGCCTGGAGTGTATCGACGGGGGAGCAGTACTTC. It translates to CAWSVSTGEQYF. This sequence joins TRBV30 and TRBJ2-7; D may be TRBD2 (5 bases). CDR3 length: 12 amino acids. The V end was cut by 0 bases, the J end by 7 bases, with 10 bases between. Germline lookup yields CDR1 GTSNPN and CDR2 SVGIG (reference sequence). The variable domain in full, completed from reference TRBV30 and TRBJ2-7, reads SQTIHQWPATLVQPVGSPLSLECTVEGTSNPNLYWYRQAAGRGLQLLFYSVGIGQISSEVPQNLSASRPQDRQFILSSKKLLLSDSGFYLCAWSVSTGEQYFGPGTRLTVT.

This clonotype was seen ten or more times. V and J are TRBV20-1 and TRBJ2-7, with 9 bases aligning to TRBD1. Per the germline V gene, CDR1 is DFQATT and CDR2 is SNEGSKA (reference sequence). Germline trimming cut 4 bases from V and 2 bases from J; bases unmatched to any gene: 12. This CDR3 contains 16 residues. Written as DNA, the CDR3 is TGCAGTGCTACCCAACCAGGACAGGGGAGAACCTACGAGCAGTACTTC. This sequence encodes CSATQPGQGRTYEQYF.

This clonotype was recorded at least ten times. The chain joins TRBV7-9 to TRBJ2-5, with 10 bases that match TRBD1. The germline V gene encodes CDR1 SEHNR and CDR2 FQNEAQ (reference sequence). V was pared by 5 bases and J by 4 bases, with 4 bases of the junction left unmatched. CDR3 length equals 14 residues. The CDR3 DNA sequence: TGTGCCAGCAGCCCGAGGACAGGGGGAGAGACCCAGTACTTC. Translating it yields CASSPRTGGETQYF.

This chain uses TRBV20-1 with TRBJ2-3, with 10 nucleotides matching TRBD2. CDR3 length equals 15 residues. Germline CDR1 DFQATT, CDR2 SNEGSKA (reference sequence). V dropped 6 bases and J dropped 2; count of bases not matched to a gene: 8. The CDR3 DNA reads TGCAGTGCAAACAAGCGGGGGGGCGTCACAGATACGCAGTATTTT. Amino acid sequence: CSANKRGGVTDTQYF.

The genes are TRBV10-3 and TRBJ2-2, with 9 bases fitting TRBD2. The J segment lost 1 base and the V segment lost 4 bases, leaving 1 base of the junction unmatched. Per germline, CDR1 ENHRY and CDR2 SYGVKD. The CDR3 is 15 amino acids. CDR3 nucleotide sequence: TGTGCCATCAGTGGACTAGCGGAGAACACCGGGGAGCTGTTTTTT. Amino acid sequence: CAISGLAENTGELFF.

Ten or more counts support this clonotype. This chain uses TRBV5-1 with TRBJ2-3, with D uncertain. Trimming took off 5 bases at V and 1 base at J, with 14 bases between the two ends. This CDR3 has 15 amino acids. CDR1 SGHRS and CDR2 YFSETQ come from the germline V gene. The CDR3 nucleotides read TGCGCCAGCAGGCAAAAGGGCCAGGGCACAGATACGCAGTATTTT. Amino acid sequence: CASRQKGQGTDTQYF.

This clonotype turned up a few times. The V and J genes are TRBV29-1 and TRBJ1-3; tentatively, D is TRBD1 (5 bases). The ends were cut back, 6 bases at V and 2 bases at J, with 11 bases in the middle. Germline CDR1 reads SQVTM; CDR2 reads ANQGSEA. This CDR3 has 13 residues. CDR3 sequence: CSVLATAGNTIYF. The CDR3 DNA follows: TGCAGCGTGCTCGCGACAGCTGGAAACACCATATATTTT.

In its sample, this clonotype was seen many times. The rearrangement joins TRBV20-1 to TRBJ2-7; D gene ambiguous. The V gene lost 6 bases and the J gene lost 3 bases, with 15 bases spanning the gap. Germline assignment: CDR1 DFQATT and CDR2 SNEGSKA (reference sequence). The CDR3 spans 13 residues. The DNA of the CDR3 is TGCAGTGCACGACCGGGCCCGCACTACGAGCAGTACTTC. Protein sequence: CSARPGPHYEQYF.